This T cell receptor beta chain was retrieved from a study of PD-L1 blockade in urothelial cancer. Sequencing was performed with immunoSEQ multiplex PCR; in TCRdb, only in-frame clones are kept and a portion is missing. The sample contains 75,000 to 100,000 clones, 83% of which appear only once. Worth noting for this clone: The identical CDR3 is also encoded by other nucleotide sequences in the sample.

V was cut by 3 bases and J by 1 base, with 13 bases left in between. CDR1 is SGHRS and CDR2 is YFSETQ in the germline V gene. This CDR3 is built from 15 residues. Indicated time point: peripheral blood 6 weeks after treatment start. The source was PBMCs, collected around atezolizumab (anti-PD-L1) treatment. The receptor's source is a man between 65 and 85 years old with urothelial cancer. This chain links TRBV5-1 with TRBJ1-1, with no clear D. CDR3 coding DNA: TGCGCCAGCAGCTCCCTAGATAGGCAGAACACTGAAGCTTTCTTT. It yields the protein CASSSLDRQNTEAFF.